This T cell receptor beta chain was documented in a study of blood T cell repertoires in COVID-19. Background on the study: Donors in the United States, Italy and Spain gave samples during acute or convalescent COVID-19. T cells, B-cell-depleted T cells, or PBMCs supplied cDNA or gDNA.

In the original workflow: Quantification of nucleated cells was approximated via reference gene primer amplification. Assay used: immunoSEQ multiplex PCR; TCRdb lists only in-frame clones, some missing. Clone size and V and J calls were adopted from that table, with D and trimming inferred from the DNA. This table has 75,000 to 100,000 clones, around 86% appearing once. This CDR3 is 16 amino acids long. J lost 2 bases, V lost 4 bases, and 5 bases had no gene match. The germline V gene has CDR1 SGDLS and CDR2 YYNGEE. This chain links TRBV9 with TRBJ2-6, with 8 nucleotides matching TRBD1. The sequencing input was peripheral blood. The TCR sequence derives from an elderly woman with acute or convalescent COVID-19. CDR3 DNA: TGTGCCAGCAGCCCGACAGGGGTCCCTGGGGCCAACGTCCTGACTTTC. It codes for CASSPTGVPGANVLTF.